Below are 23 T cell receptor beta chains sequenced from a single sample in a study of blood T cell repertoires in COVID-19. The table came from immunoSEQ multiplex PCR; TCRdb's copy has only in-frame clones and leaves some out. The repertoire holds roughly 180,000 clones, with 88% as singletons. The specimen sequenced was peripheral blood. All receptors derive from a woman aged 25 to 39 with acute or convalescent COVID-19.

The chain recombines TRBV6-5 with TRBJ1-1, with 8 bases that match TRBD1. The trim removed 0 bases at V and 7 bases at J, leaving 4 bases unmatched. Germline assignment: CDR1 MNHEY and CDR2 SVGAGI. The CDR3 runs 14 residues. CDR3 bases: TGTGCCAGCAGTTACTCTAGGACAGGGCTTGAAGCTTTCTTT. Translation gives CASSYSRTGLEAFF.

J is TRBJ2-3 and V is TRBV12-3 or TRBV12-4; a possible D gene is TRBD2 (6 bases). This CDR3 has 12 amino acids. V dropped 3 bases and J dropped 7 bases, with 8 bases sitting between them. CDR3 DNA: TGTGCCAGCAGTTTGGGGGGTTATACGCAGTATTTT. As protein: CASSLGGYTQYF.

This clone was seen a few times. The genes are TRBV19 and TRBJ1-5; D is ambiguous. V dropped 8 bases and J dropped 5 bases, with 10 bases sitting between them. Germline V CDR1 and CDR2: LNHDA, SQIVND (reference sequence). The CDR3 spans 12 residues. CDR3 coding DNA: TGTGCCAGTCGCCGGTCCGATCAGCCCCAGCATTTT. Residues: CASRRSDQPQHF. Full variable domain (outside the CDR3, taken from reference TRBV19 and TRBJ1-5): DGGITQSPKYLFRKEGQNVTLSCEQNLNHDAMYWYRQDPGQGLRLIYYSQIVNDFQKGDIAEGYSVSREKKESFPLTVTSAQKNPTAFYLCASRRSDQPQHFGDGTRLSIL.

The chain is built from TRBV2 and TRBJ1-4; D is perhaps TRBD1 (5 bases). The CDR3 contains 14 residues. CDR1 and CDR2 (germline): SNHLY, FYNNEI. V was pared by 3 bases and J by 6 bases, with 11 bases between. CDR3 in amino acids: CASSERGKDEKLFF. The CDR3 nucleotides are TGTGCCAGCAGTGAGCGGGGGAAGGATGAAAAACTGTTTTTT.

The chain recombines TRBV7-2 with TRBJ2-1; D unresolved. Looked up from germline, CDR1 is SGHTA and CDR2 is FQGNSA. The CDR3 totals 12 residues. V lost 8 bases and J 2 bases, leaving 7 bases between the germline ends. This CDR3 reads CASGYTYNEQFF. The CDR3 DNA reads TGTGCCAGCGGCTACACCTACAATGAGCAGTTCTTC.

This sequence joins TRBV5-1 and TRBJ1-3; D is ambiguous. The CDR3 runs 16 residues. Germline V lookup: CDR1 SGHRS, CDR2 YFSETQ. V was pared by 5 bases and J by 0 bases, with 15 bases between. The CDR3 DNA reads as TGCGCCAGCAGGTCGGGAGAGACCTTCTCTGGAAACACCATATATTTT. This codes for CASRSGETFSGNTIYF.

The genes are TRBV12-3 or TRBV12-4 and TRBJ1-1, with unresolved D. V shed 2 bases and J shed 7 bases, with 11 bases lying between them. The CDR3 contains 13 residues. CDR3 DNA: TGTGCCAGCAGTTTACTATCACGGAGTGAAGCTTTCTTT. This sequence encodes CASSLLSRSEAFF.

The CDR3 DNA sequence: TGTGCCATCCGAGGGGGTTCGGACACCGGGGAGCTGTTTTTT. It yields the protein CAIRGGSDTGELFF. This chain links TRBV10-3 with TRBJ2-2; the D gene is possibly TRBD1 (6 bases). The V and J ends lost 8 bases and 3 bases respectively, with 13 bases between them. This CDR3 contains 14 residues. From germline, CDR1 is ENHRY and CDR2 SYGVKD.

V is TRBV9 and J is TRBJ2-5; 13 bases fit TRBD2. V gave up 4 bases and J gave up 7 bases; unmatched junction bases: 10. This CDR3 region has 16 residues. Germline assignment: CDR1 SGDLS and CDR2 YYNGEE. The CDR3 DNA reads TGTGCCAGCAGCCCCGGGACTAGCGGGATCGTAGGGACCCAGTACTTC. Translated, it gives CASSPGTSGIVGTQYF.

J is TRBJ2-3 and V is TRBV10-2; 11 nucleotides line up with TRBD2. Trimming cost V 6 bases and J 3 bases; bases outside gene matches: 2. CDR1 WSHSY and CDR2 SAAADI come from the germline V gene. CDR3 length: 14 residues. The DNA of the CDR3 is TGCGCCAGCAGGACTAGCGGGATAACAGATACGCAGTATTTT. Its protein is CASRTSGITDTQYF.

This clone came up once. J is TRBJ2-5 and V is TRBV7-2; D not certain. This CDR3 has 11 amino acids. Trimming shortened V by 3 bases and J by 5 bases, and 4 bases separated the two germline ends. Germline CDR1 and CDR2: SGHTA and FQGNSA. This CDR3 reads CASSFRETQYF. CDR3 DNA sequence: TGTGCCAGCAGCTTCAGGGAGACCCAGTACTTC.

This clone appeared a few times. CDR3 DNA sequence: TGTGCCAGCTCGAGGGCGGGGGTTAACAATGAGCAGTTCTTC. Its protein is CASSRAGVNNEQFF. The chain combines TRBV28 with TRBJ2-1; 7 nucleotides match TRBD2. The CDR3 has 14 amino acids. V was clipped by 8 bases and J by 5 bases; unmatched bases: 9. The germline gives CDR1 MDHEN, CDR2 SYDVKM. Full variable domain (remainder filled in from reference TRBV28 and TRBJ2-1): DVKVTQSSRYLVKRTGEKVFLECVQDMDHENMFWYRQDPGLGLRLIYFSYDVKMKEKGDIPEGYSVSREKKERFSLILESASTNQTSMYLCASSRAGVNNEQFFGPGTRLTVL.

The table lists this clone with a count of one. This chain links TRBV28 with TRBJ1-5; D is unclear. This CDR3 comprises 15 residues. The V end was cut by 6 bases, the J end by 6 bases, with 18 bases between. The germline CDR1 and CDR2 sequences are MDHEN and SYDVKM. This chain's CDR3 is CASSPPAGPGQPQHF. The CDR3 DNA follows: TGTGCCAGCAGCCCCCCTGCGGGCCCAGGTCAGCCCCAGCATTTT.

The chain couples TRBV19 to TRBJ2-7, with 10 bases lining up with TRBD2. Germline assignment: CDR1 LNHDA and CDR2 SQIVND (reference sequence). The V and J ends lost 1 base and 2 bases, in that order; junction bases with no gene match: 8. This CDR3 region has 17 residues. Here the CDR3 DNA reads TGTGCCAGTAGTATAGCCCCGGTAGCGGGAGGCACCTACGAGCAGTACTTC. This translates into CASSIAPVAGGTYEQYF.

V gene TRBV19 combines with J gene TRBJ2-7; maybe TRBD1 (7 bases). The CDR3 totals 14 residues. Trimming removed 4 bases from V and 2 bases from J, with 12 bases in between. CDR1 is LNHDA, CDR2 SQIVND, per germline (reference sequence). The CDR3 loop is CASSTQGGPYEQYF. The CDR3 bases are TGTGCCAGTAGTACCCAGGGGGGCCCCTACGAGCAGTACTTC.

In its sample, this clone was seen a few times. A read error may produce the germline difference seen at one junction end. V is TRBV28 and J is TRBJ1-1; a weak D match, TRBD1 (5 bases). The CDR3 spans 11 residues. Germline CDR1 reads MDHEN; CDR2 reads SYDVKM. CDR3 coding DNA: TGTGCCAGCAGTTTCGGTCAGACAGCAACCTTT. The encoded protein is CASSFGQTATF. Supplemented by reference TRBV28 and TRBJ1-1, the full variable domain reads DVKVTQSSRYLVKRTGEKVFLECVQDMDHENMFWYRQDPGLGLRLIYFSYDVKMKEKGDIPEGYSVSREKKERFSLILESASTNQTSMYLCASSFGQTATFGQGTRLTVV.

The DNA of the CDR3 is TGTGCCAGCAGCTTAGTTGGACAGTATGGCTACACCTTC. As protein: CASSLVGQYGYTF. The rearrangement uses TRBV7-8 and TRBJ1-2, with D perhaps TRBD1 (6 bases). The germline V gene encodes CDR1 SGHVS and CDR2 FQNEAQ. V dropped 1 base and J dropped 5 bases, with 8 bases sitting between them. The CDR3 has 13 residues.

This chain joins TRBV18 and TRBJ2-6; the D gene is possibly TRBD1 (6 bases). Germline V gene data show CDR1 as KGHSH and CDR2 as LQKENI. The CDR3 length is 16 residues. V dropped 3 bases and J dropped 3 bases, with 12 bases sitting between them. This chain's CDR3 is CASSPTGIGGANVLTF. The DNA of the CDR3 is TGTGCCAGCTCACCGACAGGAATTGGTGGGGCCAACGTCCTGACTTTC.

This chain links TRBV6-5 with TRBJ2-5; tentatively, D is TRBD2 (5 bases). This CDR3 has 14 amino acids. Between the trimmed V and J ends, which lost 7 bases and 3 bases, there was a span of 15 bases. Germline V gene data show CDR1 as MNHEY and CDR2 as SVGAGI. CDR3 in DNA: TGTGCCAGCACCATCATTGGAGGAAAAGAGACCCAGTACTTC. Its translation: CASTIIGGKETQYF.

This chain links TRBV5-1 with TRBJ1-2; D is unresolved. V was clipped by 7 bases and J by 2 bases, with 9 bases between them. The CDR3 is 12 amino acids. Germline V lookup: CDR1 SGHRS, CDR2 YFSETQ. This CDR3 reads CASYARNYGYTF. CDR3 bases: TGCGCCAGCTACGCCAGGAACTATGGCTACACCTTC.

This clone appeared a few times. Germline is not matched at one junction end, which may reflect a read error. The chain employs TRBV28 and TRBJ1-1; no firm D call. The CDR3 length is 12 residues. The germline CDR1 and CDR2 sequences are MDHEN and SYDVKM. The CDR3 nucleotides read TGTGCCAGCTCCCTTCAAGAGGGATTCCCTCAGTTT. Residues: CASSLQEGFPQF.

The chain uses TRBV2 and TRBJ2-6; D remains unclear. The CDR3 runs 19 residues. V gave up 3 bases and J gave up 3 bases, with 21 bases separating them. Germline V gene data show CDR1 as SNHLY and CDR2 as FYNNEI. DNA of the CDR3: TGTGCCAGCAGTGACCCTTATTTAGAATTGAATATTGGGGCCAACGTCCTGACTTTC. Translation: CASSDPYLELNIGANVLTF.

This chain joins TRBV6-5 and TRBJ2-1; 9 bases fit TRBD1. Germline V gene data show CDR1 as MNHEY and CDR2 as SVGAGI. J lost 8 bases, V lost 4 bases, and 9 bases had no gene match. The CDR3 spans 15 residues. CDR3 residues: CASSSGQGRSYEQFF. The CDR3 nucleotides read TGTGCCAGCAGTTCCGGACAGGGGAGGAGTTATGAGCAGTTCTTC.